This section outlines one TCR beta chain sequence together with its context. This sample was included in a study of T cells after yellow fever vaccination. TCRdb passed the 5' RACE reads through MiXCR, listing each CDR3 protein once. The sample includes about 120,000 distinct CDR3 sequences, 8.9% of them seen just once. V dropped 1 base and J dropped 1; count of bases not matched to a gene: 15. Germline V gene data show CDR1 as LGHNT and CDR2 as FRNRAP. The CDR3 has 21 amino acids. This receptor was obtained from a man aged 18-30 years who received the YFV17D yellow fever vaccine. The chain uses TRBV12-5 and TRBJ2-6, with 8 bases lining up with TRBD1. This sample comprised CD8+ T cells sorted from PBMCs, obtained on the day of the yellow fever booster vaccination. The CDR3: CASGLEPIQGAIMSGANVLTF. The CDR3 DNA is TGTGCTAGTGGTTTGGAGCCGATCCAGGGGGCGATAATGTCTGGGGCCAACGTCCTGACTTTC.